These 14 T cell receptor beta chains share one sample of origin, sequenced in a study of cytomegalovirus exposure and HLA in healthy donors. PCR employed 60 Vbeta and 13 Jbeta primers. TCRdb's table, derived via immunoSEQ multiplex PCR, lists solely in-frame clones and lacks some. The sample includes around 180,000 clones, 80% of them seen just once. Specimen: PBMCs. The receptors shown here come from a young man in good health and CMV-seropositive.

This chain joins TRBV7-2 and TRBJ2-5; no clear D gene. The V end was cut by 1 base, the J end by 5 bases, with 11 bases between. Germline lookup yields CDR1 SGHTA and CDR2 FQGNSA. This CDR3 comprises 14 residues. The CDR3 spells CASSLGGSQETQYF. The CDR3 nucleotides are TGTGCCAGCAGCTTAGGTGGCAGTCAGGAGACCCAGTACTTC.

The chain joins TRBV5-1 to TRBJ2-1, with 12 positions matching TRBD2. CDR1 is SGHRS, CDR2 YFSETQ, per germline. The CDR3 sequence is 15 residues long. The V segment lost 1 base and the J segment 10 bases; nucleotides outside the gene matches: 6. The DNA for the CDR3 is TGCGCCAGCAGCTTGTCTAGCGGGAGGGCAGGAGAGCAGTTCTTC. Its translation: CASSLSSGRAGEQFF.

The chain couples TRBV6-5 to TRBJ2-7; no reliable D call. V lost 8 bases and J lost 7, with 18 bases in between. The germline gives CDR1 MNHEY, CDR2 SVGAGI. This CDR3 comprises 13 residues. Here the CDR3 DNA reads TGTGCCAGCCGCCCCAGTCTTGGTGGTGAGCAGTACTTC. Its translation: CASRPSLGGEQYF.

This chain links TRBV14 with TRBJ1-1; no clear D. Trimming pared 3 bases from V and 4 bases from J, leaving 9 bases between. CDR1 and CDR2 from the germline V gene are SGHDN and FVKESK. This CDR3 is 13 amino acids long. The CDR3 reads CASSQSRSTEAFF. The CDR3 nucleotides are TGTGCCAGCAGCCAGTCCCGCAGCACTGAAGCTTTCTTT.

The chain couples TRBV7-9 to TRBJ1-5, with 10 nucleotides matching TRBD1. J lost 4 bases, V lost 3 bases, and 9 bases had no gene match. CDR1 and CDR2 (germline): SEHNR, FQNEAQ (reference sequence). This CDR3 spans 17 amino acids. The CDR3 loop is CASSFLSGTGENQPQHF. CDR3 sequence (DNA): TGTGCCAGCAGCTTTTTAAGCGGGACAGGGGAAAATCAGCCCCAGCATTTT.

The chain couples TRBV5-4 to TRBJ2-3; 8 bases are shared with TRBD2. V lost 4 bases, J lost 0 bases, and 1 base stayed unmatched. Germline loops: CDR1 SGHNT, CDR2 YYREEE (reference sequence). CDR3 length: 14 amino acids. The CDR3 protein is CASSRGGSTDTQYF. As DNA, the CDR3 is TGTGCCAGCAGCCGGGGGGGTAGCACAGATACGCAGTATTTT. The full variable domain, completed using reference TRBV5-4 and TRBJ2-3, is ETGVTQSPTHLIKTRGQQVTLRCSSQSGHNTVSWYQQALGQGPQFIFQYYREEENGRGNFPPRFSGLQFPNYSSELNVNALELDDSALYLCASSRGGSTDTQYFGPGTRLTVL.

This clone was counted a few times. The chain uses TRBV5-1 and TRBJ2-7, with 14 bases aligning to TRBD2. This CDR3 has 16 residues. Trimming removed 4 bases from V and 7 bases from J; junction bases left unmatched: 10. CDR1 SGHRS and CDR2 YFSETQ come from the germline V gene. In DNA, the CDR3 is TGCGCCAGCAGCACTGGACTAGCGGGAGGTGTAGAGGAGCAGTACTTC. Its protein product is CASSTGLAGGVEEQYF.

The genes are TRBV18 and TRBJ1-1, with a possible D match to TRBD1 (6 bases). Trimming left V 3 bases short and J 2 bases short, with 19 bases between. Germline values: CDR1 KGHSH, CDR2 LQKENI. This CDR3 comprises 17 residues. The chain's CDR3 is CASSPGAGGAVNTEAFF. The DNA for the CDR3 is TGTGCCAGCTCACCTGGGGCGGGGGGCGCAGTTAACACTGAAGCTTTCTTT.

V and J are TRBV12-2 and TRBJ2-7; TRBD1, as called in the table, went unchecked against the DNA. TRBV12-2 is a recognized pseudogene. This CDR3 contains 15 residues. CDR3 residues: CASRPKGYPRGEQYF. CDR3 bases: TGTGCAAGTCGCCCCAAGGGGTACCCACGTGGGGAGCAGTACTTC.

The chain employs TRBV11-2 and TRBJ2-1; tentative D call: TRBD1 (5 bases). This CDR3 has 17 amino acids. Trimming pared 3 bases from V and 4 bases from J, leaving 19 bases between. Germline CDR1 reads SGHAT; CDR2 reads FQNNGV. The CDR3 region has the DNA TGTGCCAGCAGCTTCCGCAGGGCCCACAACTTTTACAATGAGCAGTTCTTC. Its protein product is CASSFRRAHNFYNEQFF.

V usage is TRBV4-2 and J usage is TRBJ2-7; D remains ambiguous. Trimming removed 0 bases at V and 3 bases at J, with 9 bases between. Germline CDR1 is LGHNA and CDR2 is YNFKEQ. The CDR3 length is 14 residues. CDR3: CASSQETRNYEQYF. CDR3 nucleotide sequence: TGTGCCAGCAGCCAAGAGACCAGGAACTACGAGCAGTACTTC.

Only a few counts were recorded for this clone. The V and J genes are TRBV25-1 and TRBJ2-1, with 7 bases fitting TRBD2. The V segment lost 3 bases and the J segment 2 bases; nucleotides outside the gene matches: 7. Germline V CDR1 and CDR2: MGHDK, SYGVNS. The CDR3 runs to 16 residues. In DNA, the CDR3 is TGTGCCAGCAGTGAGCAAGCGGGACCTCCCTACAATGAGCAGTTCTTC. Its translation: CASSEQAGPPYNEQFF.

The CDR3 reads CASSPNVDNEAFF. The CDR3 region has the DNA TGTGCCAGCTCACCGAACGTGGACAATGAAGCTTTCTTT. The rearrangement links TRBV18 to TRBJ1-1; D may be TRBD1 (5 bases). Per germline, CDR1 KGHSH and CDR2 LQKENI. Between the trimmed V and J ends, which lost 3 bases and 7 bases, there was a span of 12 bases. The CDR3 is 13 amino acids.

The chain recombines TRBV7-9 with TRBJ2-2; 11 bases are shared with TRBD2. Germline CDR1 is SEHNR and CDR2 is FQNEAQ (reference sequence). The CDR3 spans 15 residues. Trimming took 4 bases from V and 6 from J; bases not matched to a gene: 4. CDR3 nucleotides: TGTGCCAGCAGCTATAGCGGGGGGGCCGCCGGGGAGCTGTTTTTT. Translating gives CASSYSGGAAGELFF.